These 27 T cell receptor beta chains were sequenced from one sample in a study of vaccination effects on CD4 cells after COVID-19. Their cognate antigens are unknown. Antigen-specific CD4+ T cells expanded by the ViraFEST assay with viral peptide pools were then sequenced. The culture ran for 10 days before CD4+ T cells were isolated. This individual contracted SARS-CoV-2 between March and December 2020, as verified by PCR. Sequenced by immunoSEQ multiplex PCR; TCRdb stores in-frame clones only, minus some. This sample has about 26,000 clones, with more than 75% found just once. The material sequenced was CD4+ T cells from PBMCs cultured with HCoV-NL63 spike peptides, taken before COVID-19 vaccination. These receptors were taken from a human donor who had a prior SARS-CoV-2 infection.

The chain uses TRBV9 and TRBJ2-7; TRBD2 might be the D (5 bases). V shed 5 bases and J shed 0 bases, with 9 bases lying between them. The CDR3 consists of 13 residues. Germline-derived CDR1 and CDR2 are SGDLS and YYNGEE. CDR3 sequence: CASRRVISYEQYF. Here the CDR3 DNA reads TGTGCCAGCAGGAGGGTGATCTCCTACGAGCAGTACTTC.

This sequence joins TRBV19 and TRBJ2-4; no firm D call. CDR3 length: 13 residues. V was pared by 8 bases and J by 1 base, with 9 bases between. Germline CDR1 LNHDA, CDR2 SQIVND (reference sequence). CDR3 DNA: TGTGCCAGTGGCGGCCTGGCCAAAAACATTCAGTACTTC. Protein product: CASGGLAKNIQYF.

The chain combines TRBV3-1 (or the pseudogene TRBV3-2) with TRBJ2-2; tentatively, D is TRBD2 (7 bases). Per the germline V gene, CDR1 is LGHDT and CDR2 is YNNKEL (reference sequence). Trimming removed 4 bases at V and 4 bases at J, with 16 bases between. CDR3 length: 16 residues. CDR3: CASSPGAGGGTGELFF. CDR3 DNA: TGTGCCAGCAGCCCGGGGGCGGGCGGGGGCACCGGGGAGCTGTTTTTT.

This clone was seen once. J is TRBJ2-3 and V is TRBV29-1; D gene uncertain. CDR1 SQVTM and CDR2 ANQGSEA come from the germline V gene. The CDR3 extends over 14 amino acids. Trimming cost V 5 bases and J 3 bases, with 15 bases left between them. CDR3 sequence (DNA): TGCAGCGTTAAGGCGGCATCATCGACAGATACGCAGTATTTT. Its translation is CSVKAASSTDTQYF.

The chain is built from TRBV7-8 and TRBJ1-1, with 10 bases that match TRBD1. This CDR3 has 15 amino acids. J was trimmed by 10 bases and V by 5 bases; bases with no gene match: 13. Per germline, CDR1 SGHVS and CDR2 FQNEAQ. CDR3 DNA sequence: TGTGCCAGCAGCCTTCACGGGACAGGGGTATCTCTAGCTTTCTTT. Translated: CASSLHGTGVSLAFF.

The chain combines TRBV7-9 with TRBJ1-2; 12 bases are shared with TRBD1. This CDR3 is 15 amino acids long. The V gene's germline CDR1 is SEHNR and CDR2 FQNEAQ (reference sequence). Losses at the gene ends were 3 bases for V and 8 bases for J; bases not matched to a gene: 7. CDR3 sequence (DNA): TGTGCCAGCAGCTTGGGGACAGGGGGCAATTGGGGCTACACCTTC. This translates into CASSLGTGGNWGYTF.

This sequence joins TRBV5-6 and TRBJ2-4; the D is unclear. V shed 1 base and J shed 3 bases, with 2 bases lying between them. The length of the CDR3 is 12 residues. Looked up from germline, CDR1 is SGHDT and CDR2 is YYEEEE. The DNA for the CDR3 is TGTGCCAGCAGCTTGTTCAAAAACATTCAGTACTTC. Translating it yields CASSLFKNIQYF.

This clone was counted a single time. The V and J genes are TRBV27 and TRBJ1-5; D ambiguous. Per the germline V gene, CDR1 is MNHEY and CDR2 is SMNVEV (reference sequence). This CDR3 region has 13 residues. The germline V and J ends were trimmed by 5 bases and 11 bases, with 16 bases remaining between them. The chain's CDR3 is CASSPSTGLAQHF. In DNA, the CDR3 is TGTGCCAGCAGTCCATCGACTGGTCTAGCCCAGCATTTT.

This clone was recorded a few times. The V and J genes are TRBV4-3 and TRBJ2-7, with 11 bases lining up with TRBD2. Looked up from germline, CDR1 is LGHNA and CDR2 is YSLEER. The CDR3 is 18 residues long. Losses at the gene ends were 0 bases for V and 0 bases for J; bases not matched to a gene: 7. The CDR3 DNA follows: TGCGCCAGCAGCCAAGATCCTAGCGGGAGGCGATCCTCCTACGAGCAGTACTTC. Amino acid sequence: CASSQDPSGRRSSYEQYF.

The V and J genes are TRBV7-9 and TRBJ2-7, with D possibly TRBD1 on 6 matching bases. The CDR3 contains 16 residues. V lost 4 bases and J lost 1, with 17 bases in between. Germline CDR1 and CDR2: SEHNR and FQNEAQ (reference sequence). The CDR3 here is CASSWGRRSFSYEQYF. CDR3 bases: TGTGCCAGCAGCTGGGGGCGGAGGAGCTTTTCCTACGAGCAGTACTTC.

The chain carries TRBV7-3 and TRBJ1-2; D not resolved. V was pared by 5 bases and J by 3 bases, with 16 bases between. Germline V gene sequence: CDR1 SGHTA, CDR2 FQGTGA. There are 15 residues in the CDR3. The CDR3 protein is CASSGWAQSDYGYTF. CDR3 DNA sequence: TGTGCCAGCAGCGGATGGGCCCAGAGCGACTATGGCTACACCTTC. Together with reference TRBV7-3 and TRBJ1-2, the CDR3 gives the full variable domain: GAGVSQTPSNKVTEKGKYVELRCDPISGHTALYWYRQSLGQGPEFLIYFQGTGAADDSGLPNDRFFAVRPEGSVSTLKIQRTERGDSAVYLCASSGWAQSDYGYTFGSGTRLTVV.

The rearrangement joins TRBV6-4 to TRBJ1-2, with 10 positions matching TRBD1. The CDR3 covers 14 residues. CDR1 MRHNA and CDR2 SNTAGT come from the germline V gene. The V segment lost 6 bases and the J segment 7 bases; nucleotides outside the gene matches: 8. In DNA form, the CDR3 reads TGTGCCAGCAGCCGCGGACAGGGGGGACGTGGCTACACCTTC. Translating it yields CASSRGQGGRGYTF.

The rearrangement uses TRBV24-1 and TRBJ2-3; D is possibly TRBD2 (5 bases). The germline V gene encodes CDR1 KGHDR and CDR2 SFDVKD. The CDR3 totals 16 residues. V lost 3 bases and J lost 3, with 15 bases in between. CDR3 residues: CATSDPSGSRTDTQYF. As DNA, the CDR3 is TGTGCCACCAGTGATCCCTCGGGAAGCCGTACAGATACGCAGTATTTT.

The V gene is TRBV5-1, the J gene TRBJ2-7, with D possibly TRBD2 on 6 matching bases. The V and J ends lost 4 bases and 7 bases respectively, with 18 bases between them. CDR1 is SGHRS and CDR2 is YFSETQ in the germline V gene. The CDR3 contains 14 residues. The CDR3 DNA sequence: TGCGCCAGCAGCCCCGGGGGACGCAGCAAAGAGCAGTACTTC. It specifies CASSPGGRSKEQYF. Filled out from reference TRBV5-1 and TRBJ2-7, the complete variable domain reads KAGVTQTPRYLIKTRGQQVTLSCSPISGHRSVSWYQQTPGQGLQFLFEYFSETQRNKGNFPGRFSGRQFSNSRSEMNVSTLELGDSALYLCASSPGGRSKEQYFGPGTRLTVT.

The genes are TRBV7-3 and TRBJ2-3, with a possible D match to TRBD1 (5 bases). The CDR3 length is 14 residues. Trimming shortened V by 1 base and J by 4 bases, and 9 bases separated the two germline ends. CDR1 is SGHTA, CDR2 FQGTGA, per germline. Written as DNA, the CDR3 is TGTGCCAGCAGCTTAAGCCAGGGTGCAGATACGCAGTATTTT. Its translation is CASSLSQGADTQYF.

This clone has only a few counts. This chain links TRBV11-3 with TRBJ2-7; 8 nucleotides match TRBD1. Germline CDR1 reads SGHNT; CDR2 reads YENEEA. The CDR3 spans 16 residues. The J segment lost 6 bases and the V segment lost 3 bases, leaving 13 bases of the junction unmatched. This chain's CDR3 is CASSFEPGGACTEQYF. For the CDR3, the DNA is TGTGCCAGCAGCTTTGAACCAGGGGGCGCATGCACCGAGCAGTACTTC. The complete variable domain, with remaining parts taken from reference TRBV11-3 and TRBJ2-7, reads EAGVVQSPRYKIIEKKQPVAFWCNPISGHNTLYWYLQNLGQGPELLIRYENEEAVDDSQLPKDRFSAERLKGVDSTLKIQPAELGDSAVYLCASSFEPGGACTEQYFGPGTRLTVT.

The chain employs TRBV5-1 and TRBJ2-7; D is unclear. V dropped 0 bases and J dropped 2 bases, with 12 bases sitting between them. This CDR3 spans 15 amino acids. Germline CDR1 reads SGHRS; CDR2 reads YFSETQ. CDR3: CASSLGDGWTYEQYF. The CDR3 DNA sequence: TGCGCCAGCAGCTTGGGGGATGGGTGGACCTACGAGCAGTACTTC.

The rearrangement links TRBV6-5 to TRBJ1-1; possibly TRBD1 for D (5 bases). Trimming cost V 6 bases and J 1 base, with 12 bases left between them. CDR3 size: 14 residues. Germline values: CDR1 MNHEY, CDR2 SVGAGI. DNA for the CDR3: TGTGCCAGCAGGCGGGACGTTTGGAACACTGAAGCTTTCTTT. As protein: CASRRDVWNTEAFF.

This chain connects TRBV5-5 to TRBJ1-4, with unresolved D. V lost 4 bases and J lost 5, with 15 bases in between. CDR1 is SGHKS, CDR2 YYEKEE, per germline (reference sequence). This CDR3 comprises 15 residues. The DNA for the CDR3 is TGTGCCAGCAGCCCGCCCGGAGGGCCAAATGAAAAACTGTTTTTT. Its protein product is CASSPPGGPNEKLFF. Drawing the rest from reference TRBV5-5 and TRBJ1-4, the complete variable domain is DAGVTQSPTHLIKTRGQQVTLRCSPISGHKSVSWYQQVLGQGPQFIFQYYEKEERGRGNFPDRFSARQFPNYSSELNVNALLLGDSALYLCASSPPGGPNEKLFFGSGTQLSVL.

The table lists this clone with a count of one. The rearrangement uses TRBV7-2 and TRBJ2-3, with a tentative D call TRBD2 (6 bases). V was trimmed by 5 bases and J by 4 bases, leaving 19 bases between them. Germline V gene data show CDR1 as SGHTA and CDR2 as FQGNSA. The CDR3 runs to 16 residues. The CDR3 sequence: CASSPGILATADTQYF. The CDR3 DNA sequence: TGTGCCAGCAGCCCCGGTATCCTAGCGACGGCAGATACGCAGTATTTT.

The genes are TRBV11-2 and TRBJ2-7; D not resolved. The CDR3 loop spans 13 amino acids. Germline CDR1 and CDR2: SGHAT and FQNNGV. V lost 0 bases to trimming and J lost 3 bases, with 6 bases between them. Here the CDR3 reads CASSLDRFYEQYF. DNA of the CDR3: TGTGCCAGCAGCTTAGACCGATTCTACGAGCAGTACTTC.

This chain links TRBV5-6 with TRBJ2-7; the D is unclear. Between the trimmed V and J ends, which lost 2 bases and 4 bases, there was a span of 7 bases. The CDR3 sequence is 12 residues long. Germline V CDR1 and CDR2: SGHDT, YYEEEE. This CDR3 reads CASSFRYYEQYF. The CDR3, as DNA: TGTGCCAGCAGCTTTCGGTATTACGAGCAGTACTTC.

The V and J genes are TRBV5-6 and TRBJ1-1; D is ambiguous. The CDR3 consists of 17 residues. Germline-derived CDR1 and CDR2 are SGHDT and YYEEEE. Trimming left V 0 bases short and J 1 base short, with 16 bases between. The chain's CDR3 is CASSLGYHQDKNTEAFF. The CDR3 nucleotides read TGTGCCAGCAGCTTGGGGTACCACCAGGATAAGAACACTGAAGCTTTCTTT. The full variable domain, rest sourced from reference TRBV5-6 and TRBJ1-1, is DAGVTQSPTHLIKTRGQQVTLRCSPKSGHDTVSWYQQALGQGPQFIFQYYEEEERQRGNFPDRFSGHQFPNYSSELNVNALLLGDSALYLCASSLGYHQDKNTEAFFGQGTRLTVV.

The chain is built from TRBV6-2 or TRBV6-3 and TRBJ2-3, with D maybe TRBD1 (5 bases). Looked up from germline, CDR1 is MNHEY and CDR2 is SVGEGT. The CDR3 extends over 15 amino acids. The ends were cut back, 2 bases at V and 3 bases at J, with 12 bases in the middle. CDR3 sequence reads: CASSYPDSSTDTQYF. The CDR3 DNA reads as TGTGCCAGCAGTTACCCCGACAGCTCGACAGATACGCAGTATTTT.

CDR3 nucleotides: TGTGCCAGCAGTGATCGGCTAGATAGCAATCAGCCCCAGCATTTT. It encodes CASSDRLDSNQPQHF. The chain has TRBV2 and TRBJ1-5, with D unresolved. Per germline, CDR1 SNHLY and CDR2 FYNNEI. V was clipped by 3 bases and J by 0 bases, with 9 bases between them. The CDR3 contains 15 residues.

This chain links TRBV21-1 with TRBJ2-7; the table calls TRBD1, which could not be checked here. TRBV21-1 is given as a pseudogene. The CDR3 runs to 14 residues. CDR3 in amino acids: CASSFLRGGHEQYF. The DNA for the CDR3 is TGTGCCAGCAGCTTTTTAAGGGGCGGCCACGAGCAGTACTTC.

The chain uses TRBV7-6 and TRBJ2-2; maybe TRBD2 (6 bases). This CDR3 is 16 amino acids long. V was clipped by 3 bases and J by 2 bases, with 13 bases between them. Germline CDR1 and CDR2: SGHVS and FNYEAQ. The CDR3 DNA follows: TGTGCCAGCAGCTTTCTCGCGGGGCTTAACACCGGGGAGCTGTTTTTT. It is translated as CASSFLAGLNTGELFF.